Presented here are 31 T cell receptor beta chains from one specimen sequenced in a study of immune cell composition in non-small cell lung cancer. This table comes from immunoSEQ multiplex PCR, and its TCRdb copy is limited to in-frame clones, with some not included. The profile shows 13,000 to 15,000 clones, under 75% of them singletons. The sample consisted of lung tumor tissue. These receptors all stem from a human donor with non-small cell lung cancer.

The rearrangement joins TRBV5-1 to TRBJ1-5; D not resolved. CDR3 length: 17 residues. V was trimmed by 5 bases and J by 4 bases, leaving 22 bases between them. Germline V gene lookup returns CDR1 SGHRS and CDR2 YFSETQ. CDR3 sequence reads: CASSSLEEISLNQPQHF. In DNA form, the CDR3 reads TGCGCCAGCAGTTCGCTAGAGGAGATTTCCCTTAATCAGCCCCAGCATTTT.

This clone was counted only a few times. The chain combines TRBV11-2 with TRBJ2-7; 10 bases are shared with TRBD2. The J segment lost 3 bases and the V segment lost 5 bases, leaving 7 bases of the junction unmatched. The V gene's germline CDR1 is SGHAT and CDR2 FQNNGV. This CDR3 contains 15 residues. The CDR3 loop reads CASSVTSGEVYEQYF. CDR3 nucleotides: TGTGCCAGCAGCGTAACTAGCGGGGAAGTCTACGAGCAGTACTTC.

This clone has just one count. The chain uses TRBV7-3 and TRBJ1-1; D gene unclear. The CDR3 consists of 15 residues. Deletions cut 1 base from V and 1 base from J, with 10 bases between. Per germline, CDR1 SGHTA and CDR2 FQGTGA. The CDR3 DNA is TGTGCCAGCAGCTTAATGTCAGGAGGGAACACTGAAGCTTTCTTT. This encodes CASSLMSGGNTEAFF.

The V call is TRBV5-6, the J call TRBJ1-2; tentatively, D is TRBD1 (5 bases). V was trimmed by 3 bases and J by 2 bases, leaving 17 bases between them. The CDR3 is 16 residues long. Germline CDR1 reads SGHDT; CDR2 reads YYEEEE. The CDR3 is CASSWVGQGLNYGYTF. The CDR3 DNA is TGTGCCAGCAGCTGGGTGGGGCAGGGCTTAAACTATGGCTACACCTTC.

This clone was recorded a few times. J is TRBJ2-1 and V is TRBV7-3, with D unclear. V lost 0 bases, J lost 3 bases, and 3 bases lay in between. Germline V gene sequence: CDR1 SGHTA, CDR2 FQGTGA. The CDR3 covers 13 residues. The CDR3 reads CASSLTRYNEQFF. CDR3 in DNA: TGTGCCAGCAGCTTAACTCGCTACAATGAGCAGTTCTTC.

The chain has TRBV2 and TRBJ2-2; a possible D gene is TRBD2 (6 bases). The CDR3 has 12 residues. Deletions cut 6 bases from V and 8 bases from J, with 10 bases between. The germline gives CDR1 SNHLY, CDR2 FYNNEI. CDR3 sequence reads: CASSSGFGELFF. The CDR3 DNA reads TGTGCCAGCAGCAGCGGGTTTGGGGAGCTGTTTTTT.

This clone has more than one count but fewer than ten. The chain has TRBV5-1 and TRBJ2-5; the match to TRBD2 covers 10 bases. The CDR3 contains 13 residues. Germline assignment: CDR1 SGHRS and CDR2 YFSETQ. The junction had 3 bases not matched to a gene; V was cut back by 4 bases and J by 6 bases. This chain's CDR3 is CASSDSGGQTQYF. The CDR3 coding sequence is TGCGCCAGCAGCGATAGCGGGGGGCAGACCCAGTACTTC.

There are a few counts of this clone. Other DNA sequences in this specimen translate into the identical CDR3. The rearrangement joins TRBV29-1 to TRBJ1-2; 7 bases fit TRBD1. Germline CDR1 and CDR2: SQVTM and ANQGSEA. The ends lost 4 bases at V and 4 bases at J; junction bases unmatched: 9. The CDR3 runs 14 residues. The CDR3 sequence: CSVGGRGSAYGYTF. CDR3 coding DNA: TGCAGCGTTGGAGGCAGGGGGAGCGCCTATGGCTACACCTTC.

This clone has more than one count but fewer than ten. The V call is TRBV6-5, the J call TRBJ1-1; unclear D gene. There are 13 residues in the CDR3. Trimming removed 0 bases from V and 8 bases from J, with 10 bases in between. Per the germline V gene, CDR1 is MNHEY and CDR2 is SVGAGI. For the CDR3, the DNA is TGTGCCAGCAGTTACTCGCACGGTCAAGAAGCTTTCTTT. Translating it yields CASSYSHGQEAFF.

The gene calls are TRBV19 and TRBJ1-5, with TRBD1 as a possible D gene (5 bases). V was cut by 11 bases and J by 0 bases, with 14 bases left in between. This CDR3 comprises 14 residues. Per the germline V gene, CDR1 is LNHDA and CDR2 is SQIVND (reference sequence). CDR3 amino acids: CAHGTGDSNQPQHF. The CDR3 DNA reads TGTGCCCATGGGACTGGGGATAGCAATCAGCCCCAGCATTTT.

The CDR3 loop reads CASRQGSGYTF. As DNA, the CDR3 is TGTGCCAGCAGACAGGGGTCTGGCTACACCTTC. The chain employs TRBV5-6 and TRBJ1-2; 7 bases line up with TRBD1. V was pared by 5 bases and J by 7 bases, with 2 bases of the junction left unmatched. The V gene's germline CDR1 is SGHDT and CDR2 YYEEEE. CDR3 length equals 11 residues.

The chain has TRBV7-2 and TRBJ2-7; TRBD2 agrees at 9 bases. V lost 0 bases and J lost 2; bases outside the gene matches: 5. This CDR3 has 16 residues. Germline CDR1 SGHTA, CDR2 FQGNSA. The CDR3 region has the DNA TGTGCCAGCAGCTTAGCTAGCGGGGGCGGCCCCTACGAGCAGTACTTC. Translation: CASSLASGGGPYEQYF.

The CDR3 DNA sequence: TGCAGCGTTGGTCCTCAGGGCAGTCAGCCCCAGCATTTT. This codes for CSVGPQGSQPQHF. The rearrangement links TRBV29-1 to TRBJ1-5, with D tentatively TRBD1 (5 bases). Trimming cost V 4 bases and J 6 bases, with 13 bases left between them. CDR3 size: 13 residues. Looked up from germline, CDR1 is SQVTM and CDR2 is ANQGSEA.

The chain is built from TRBV2 and TRBJ2-2, with D possibly TRBD2 on 6 matching bases. The CDR3 extends over 16 amino acids. The V end lost 7 bases, the J end lost 4 bases, and 19 bases lay between the germline ends. Germline V gene lookup returns CDR1 SNHLY and CDR2 FYNNEI. CDR3: CASTLPGGISTGELFF. As DNA, the CDR3 is TGTGCCAGCACTCTCCCAGGCGGGATAAGCACCGGGGAGCTGTTTTTT.

The chain links TRBV27 to TRBJ1-2; TRBD1 aligns across 8 bases. The CDR3 is 15 residues long. J lost 0 bases, V lost 5 bases, and 5 bases had no gene match. The germline CDR1 and CDR2 sequences are MNHEY and SMNVEV (reference sequence). The CDR3 loop reads CASSRGDRPNYGYTF. CDR3 DNA: TGTGCCAGCAGTAGGGGGGACAGGCCTAACTATGGCTACACCTTC.

V usage is TRBV19 and J usage is TRBJ1-5, with 12 bases identical to TRBD1. The V gene end was trimmed by 7 bases and the J gene end by 7 bases; junction bases not matched to a gene: 8. The CDR3 is 15 amino acids. Germline-derived CDR1 and CDR2 are LNHDA and SQIVND (reference sequence). The CDR3 DNA is TGTGCCAGTACCCGAGGGACAGGGGGCGAACAGCCCCAGCATTTT. It translates to CASTRGTGGEQPQHF.

The gene calls are TRBV5-1 and TRBJ2-3; a weak D match, TRBD2 (5 bases). Germline V lookup: CDR1 SGHRS, CDR2 YFSETQ. V lost 6 bases, J lost 6 bases, and 20 bases lay in between. This CDR3 spans 15 amino acids. The CDR3 spells CASTHVAGPSDTQYF. The CDR3 DNA reads TGCGCCAGCACCCATGTGGCGGGCCCCTCGGATACGCAGTATTTT.

V and J are TRBV11-2 and TRBJ2-3; the match to TRBD2 covers 8 bases. The V gene end was trimmed by 10 bases and the J gene end by 0 bases; junction bases not matched to a gene: 12. This CDR3 contains 16 residues. Germline-derived CDR1 and CDR2 are SGHAT and FQNNGV. In nucleotides, the CDR3 is TGTGCCACCCAGCTGTCCGGCGGGGGGAGCACAGATACGCAGTATTTT. It yields the protein CATQLSGGGSTDTQYF.

The CDR3 DNA is TGTGCCAGCAGCTTGCGGGGACAGGGGGTGTCCGGGGAGCTGTTTTTT. This codes for CASSLRGQGVSGELFF. J is TRBJ2-2 and V is TRBV7-8; 11 nucleotides match TRBD1. Germline V lookup: CDR1 SGHVS, CDR2 FQNEAQ. Unmatched junction bases numbered 6, after V lost 3 bases and J lost 6 bases. The CDR3 runs 16 residues. Supplemented by reference TRBV7-8 and TRBJ2-2, the full variable domain reads GAGVSQSPRYKVAKRGQDVALRCDPISGHVSLFWYQQALGQGPEFLTYFQNEAQLDKSGLPSDRFFAERPEGSVSTLKIQRTQQEDSAVYLCASSLRGQGVSGELFFGEGSRLTVL.

This clone occurred a few times. The J gene is TRBJ1-1, the V gene TRBV10-1; maybe TRBD1 (5 bases). Trimming shortened V by 3 bases and J by 7 bases, and 15 bases separated the two germline ends. Germline lookup yields CDR1 WNHNN and CDR2 SYGVQD (reference sequence). The CDR3 runs 14 residues. CDR3 DNA sequence: TGCGCCAGCAGTGACGGCAGTACCCAGGGTGAAGCTTTCTTT. Translating gives CASSDGSTQGEAFF.

The CDR3 spells CASSPYPSGTYEQYF. The DNA of the CDR3 is TGTGCCAGCAGCCCGTACCCTAGCGGGACCTACGAGCAGTACTTC. This chain links TRBV6-5 with TRBJ2-7; TRBD2 aligns across 9 bases. CDR1 is MNHEY, CDR2 SVGAGI, per germline. V lost 6 bases, J lost 2 bases, and 8 bases stayed unmatched. CDR3 size: 15 residues.

This clone was recorded a few times. The chain couples TRBV7-6 to TRBJ2-1; 11 nucleotides agree with TRBD2. Germline-derived CDR1 and CDR2 are SGHVS and FNYEAQ. J was trimmed by 0 bases and V by 3 bases; bases with no gene match: 4. The CDR3 is 17 amino acids. CDR3: CASSFTSGGSSYNEQFF. CDR3 sequence (DNA): TGTGCCAGCAGCTTTACTAGCGGGGGCAGCTCCTACAATGAGCAGTTCTTC. Full variable domain (rest looked up from reference TRBV7-6 and TRBJ2-1): GAGVSQSPRYKVTKRGQDVALRCDPISGHVSLYWYRQALGQGPEFLTYFNYEAQQDKSGLPNDRFSAERPEGSISTLTIQRTEQRDSAMYRCASSFTSGGSSYNEQFFGPGTRLTVL.

This chain joins TRBV15 and TRBJ1-1, with D unresolved. This CDR3 has 15 amino acids. CDR1 and CDR2 (germline): LNHNV, YYDKDF (reference sequence). Trimming stripped 8 bases from V and 0 bases from J, with 16 bases between. DNA for the CDR3: TGTGCCACCGCCTTCGGAGTGTTAATGAACACTGAAGCTTTCTTT. It encodes CATAFGVLMNTEAFF.

The gene calls are TRBV30 and TRBJ2-5, with D tentatively TRBD2 (6 bases). The end of the DNA aligns better with TRBJ2-7, so the J call may be wrong. The CDR3 is 12 amino acids. Germline CDR1 is GTSNPN and CDR2 is SVGIG (reference sequence). CDR3 sequence reads: CAWGGTDYEQYF. DNA for the CDR3: TGTGCCTGGGGGGGGACGGACTACGAGCAGTACTTC.

V and J are TRBV7-9 and TRBJ1-1, with 9 nucleotides matching TRBD1. Per germline, CDR1 SEHNR and CDR2 FQNEAQ (reference sequence). This CDR3 has 15 residues. V trimming: 5 bases; J trimming: 3 bases; junction bases outside the gene matches: 7. The CDR3 DNA is TGTGCCAGCAGCGACAGGGGACAGGGAGACACTGAAGCTTTCTTT. It is translated as CASSDRGQGDTEAFF.

CDR3 loop: CASSEEITGNYEQYF. Here the CDR3 DNA reads TGTGCCAGCAGTGAAGAAATCACAGGGAACTACGAGCAGTACTTC. The chain recombines TRBV2 with TRBJ2-7; D might be TRBD1 (6 bases). The CDR3 contains 15 residues. Trimming removed 1 base from V and 3 bases from J, with 13 bases in between. Germline loops: CDR1 SNHLY, CDR2 FYNNEI.

This clone appeared a few times. J is TRBJ1-1 and V is TRBV29-1; TRBD1 matches at 7 bases. Trimming took 7 bases from V and 0 from J; bases not matched to a gene: 11. Per germline, CDR1 SQVTM and CDR2 ANQGSEA. The CDR3 totals 15 residues. The CDR3 spells CSGDSGWAMNTEAFF. The CDR3 DNA is TGCAGCGGGGACAGTGGCTGGGCTATGAACACTGAAGCTTTCTTT.

The rearrangement links TRBV2 to TRBJ1-1; D gene ambiguous. V was shortened by 4 bases and J by 5 bases, with 14 bases between the two germline ends. This CDR3 is built from 14 residues. Looked up from germline, CDR1 is SNHLY and CDR2 is FYNNEI. CDR3 sequence (DNA): TGTGCCAGCAGTGGTCAATTCCGACTGACTGAAGCTTTCTTT. Encoded protein: CASSGQFRLTEAFF.

The CDR3 reads CASRLGYEKLFF. CDR3 DNA: TGTGCCAGCCGCCTTGGCTATGAAAAACTGTTTTTT. The rearrangement joins TRBV7-9 to TRBJ1-4; unclear D gene. The length of the CDR3 is 12 residues. In germline, CDR1 is SEHNR, CDR2 FQNEAQ (reference sequence). V lost 8 bases to trimming and J lost 6 bases, with 10 bases between them.

The sample holds one count of this clone. V usage is TRBV15 and J usage is TRBJ1-1, with 8 nucleotides matching TRBD1. The J segment lost 1 base and the V segment lost 1 base, leaving 5 bases of the junction unmatched. Germline V gives CDR1 LNHNV, CDR2 YYDKDF (reference sequence). The CDR3 length is 16 residues. CDR3 sequence reads: CATSRVLGQANTEAFF. The CDR3 region has the DNA TGTGCCACCAGCAGAGTTTTGGGACAGGCGAACACTGAAGCTTTCTTT.

J is TRBJ2-3 and V is TRBV5-1; 12 nucleotides agree with TRBD2. Germline loops: CDR1 SGHRS, CDR2 YFSETQ. V lost 2 bases to trimming and J lost 3 bases; unmatched junction nucleotides: 4. This CDR3 has 16 residues. CDR3 coding DNA: TGCGCCAGCAGCTTACCTAGCGGGGGGGAAACAGATACGCAGTATTTT. Its protein product is CASSLPSGGETDTQYF.